A single sample is the source of the 30 T cell receptor beta chains below, sequenced in a study of vaccination and CD4 T cells after COVID-19. Each CDR3 protein gets one entry after TCRdb re-called the PCR reads with MiXCR. The table has about 14,000 distinct CDR3 sequences, roughly 71% seen once; the top ten hold approximately 1.1%. Sequences were derived from CD4+ T cells from blood, sampled after SARS-CoV-2 vaccination. The receptors originated from a human donor who had recovered from COVID-19.

The gene calls are TRBV6-2 or TRBV6-3 and TRBJ1-5; 7 bases map to TRBD1. J lost 1 base, V lost 6 bases, and 9 bases had no gene match. The CDR3 contains 16 residues. CDR1 MNHEY and CDR2 SVGEGT come from the germline V gene. In DNA form, the CDR3 reads TGTGCCAGCAGAAAAATCGACAGGGTCAGCAATCAGCCCCAGCATTTT. Amino acid sequence: CASRKIDRVSNQPQHF.

This chain connects TRBV20-1 to TRBJ1-4; D is undetermined. Germline V gives CDR1 DFQATT, CDR2 SNEGSKA (reference sequence). Trimming took 6 bases from V and 0 from J, leaving 11 bases between them. The CDR3 loop spans 14 amino acids. The CDR3 DNA reads TGCAGTGCCAGCGGAGGCGCAACTAATGAAAAACTGTTTTTT. Its protein is CSASGGATNEKLFF.

The chain employs TRBV20-1 and TRBJ2-5; TRBD2 matches at 7 bases. Germline values: CDR1 DFQATT, CDR2 SNEGSKA (reference sequence). The ends lost 3 bases at V and 0 bases at J; junction bases unmatched: 13. CDR3 length: 17 amino acids. CDR3 region: CSASLPGGGTYQETQYF. CDR3 sequence (DNA): TGCAGTGCTAGTCTCCCTGGGGGGGGGACGTACCAAGAGACCCAGTACTTC.

This chain links TRBV9 with TRBJ1-3; D is ambiguous. V was shortened by 0 bases and J by 4 bases, with 5 bases between the two germline ends. Germline CDR1 SGDLS, CDR2 YYNGEE. This CDR3 has 13 residues. The CDR3 region has the DNA TGTGCCAGCAGCGTAGTTCCCGGAAACACCATATATTTT. Translated, it gives CASSVVPGNTIYF.

The chain is built from TRBV10-3 and TRBJ2-1, with 11 bases identical to TRBD2. V lost 6 bases, J lost 4 bases, and 8 bases stayed unmatched. Germline V gene data show CDR1 as ENHRY and CDR2 as SYGVKD. This CDR3 comprises 16 residues. This chain's CDR3 is CAIRTVTSGRYNEQFF. CDR3 bases: TGTGCCATCAGGACCGTTACTAGCGGGAGATACAATGAGCAGTTCTTC.

There are a few counts of this clonotype. V gene TRBV24-1 combines with J gene TRBJ1-5; D not resolved. CDR1 is KGHDR and CDR2 is SFDVKD in the germline V gene. Between the trimmed V and J ends, which lost 5 bases and 3 bases, there was a span of 10 bases. The CDR3 runs to 14 residues. The CDR3 spells CATSGIGPNQPQHF. The DNA for the CDR3 is TGTGCCACCAGTGGTATTGGCCCCAATCAGCCCCAGCATTTT.

CDR3 residues: CASSTGPYQPQHF. The CDR3 DNA reads as TGTGCCAGCAGTACGGGGCCATATCAGCCCCAGCATTTT. The rearrangement uses TRBV28 and TRBJ1-5; tentatively, D is TRBD1 (5 bases). The CDR3 extends over 13 amino acids. V was trimmed by 5 bases and J by 5 bases, leaving 10 bases between them. CDR1 is MDHEN, CDR2 SYDVKM, per germline. The full variable domain, completed using reference TRBV28 and TRBJ1-5, is DVKVTQSSRYLVKRTGEKVFLECVQDMDHENMFWYRQDPGLGLRLIYFSYDVKMKEKGDIPEGYSVSREKKERFSLILESASTNQTSMYLCASSTGPYQPQHFGDGTRLSIL.

CDR3 amino acids: CASSYADSGLRQPQHF. CDR3 coding DNA: TGTGCCAGCAGTTACGCGGACAGTGGTCTTCGGCAGCCCCAGCATTTT. The V gene is TRBV6-5, the J gene TRBJ1-5; D perhaps matches TRBD1 (6 bases). Deletions cut 2 bases from V and 7 bases from J, with 18 bases between. Per the germline V gene, CDR1 is MNHEY and CDR2 is SVGAGI. The CDR3 consists of 16 residues.

The J gene is TRBJ1-2, the V gene TRBV27; no firm D call. With 2 bases removed from V and 2 bases from J, the gap between germline ends came to 6 bases. The CDR3 is 13 amino acids. The V gene's germline CDR1 is MNHEY and CDR2 SMNVEV (reference sequence). CDR3 sequence (DNA): TGTGCCAGCAGTTTAATGATGAACTATGGCTACACCTTC. It codes for CASSLMMNYGYTF.

This chain connects TRBV20-1 to TRBJ1-4; D is perhaps TRBD1 (6 bases). V lost 5 bases to trimming and J lost 3 bases, with 10 bases between them. Germline V CDR1 and CDR2: DFQATT, SNEGSKA (reference sequence). CDR3 length: 13 residues. CDR3 DNA sequence: TGCAGTGCTGGAGGGGGATCTAATGAAAAACTGTTTTTT. Residues: CSAGGGSNEKLFF.

The V gene is TRBV7-6, the J gene TRBJ2-1; 8 nucleotides agree with TRBD2. From germline, CDR1 is SGHVS and CDR2 FNYEAQ. Unmatched junction bases numbered 8, after V lost 5 bases and J lost 5 bases. The CDR3 is 15 residues long. CDR3 sequence (DNA): TGTGCCAGCAGCCAAAGCGGGAGCGTTGACAATGAGCAGTTCTTC. Amino acid sequence: CASSQSGSVDNEQFF.

J is TRBJ2-5 and V is TRBV2; 8 bases align to TRBD1. The CDR3 is 14 amino acids. Germline assignment: CDR1 SNHLY and CDR2 FYNNEI. Losses at the gene ends were 6 bases for V and 2 bases for J; bases not matched to a gene: 5. The CDR3 coding sequence is TGTGCCAGCAGGCCGGGGACAGGTCAAGAGACCCAGTACTTC. Protein: CASRPGTGQETQYF.

As regards this clonotype: One end of the junction varies from germline; a read error may be responsible. The chain uses TRBV28 and TRBJ2-3; 8 bases line up with TRBD2. This CDR3 is 19 amino acids long. Per the germline V gene, CDR1 is MDHEN and CDR2 is SYDVKM. CDR3: CASSSPRPGGPGSIDTQYF. CDR3 in DNA: TGTGCCAGCAGTTCCCCTCGTCCGGGAGGGCCAGGGAGCATAGATACGCAGTATTTT.

CDR3 nucleotides: TGCAGTGCTATCGGCACGAGCGGGTGGAGCTCCTACGAGCAGTACTTC. As protein: CSAIGTSGWSSYEQYF. The rearrangement uses TRBV20-1 and TRBJ2-7; D might be TRBD2 (6 bases). Trimming took 4 bases from V and 0 from J, leaving 19 bases between them. Per the germline V gene, CDR1 is DFQATT and CDR2 is SNEGSKA (reference sequence). This CDR3 has 16 residues.

This CDR3 is CSARDDGPTYEQYF. The CDR3 nucleotides read TGCAGTGCTAGAGACGACGGACCAACCTACGAGCAGTACTTC. This rearrangement joins TRBV20-1 to TRBJ2-7; D remains unclear. Germline V gene lookup returns CDR1 DFQATT and CDR2 SNEGSKA (reference sequence). Trimming pared 0 bases from V and 2 bases from J, leaving 11 bases between. The CDR3 contains 14 residues.

This clonotype was seen only once. The chain employs TRBV7-2 and TRBJ2-2; D unclear. V was shortened by 7 bases and J by 4 bases, with 10 bases between the two germline ends. The CDR3 is 13 residues long. Germline lookup yields CDR1 SGHTA and CDR2 FQGNSA. Here the CDR3 DNA reads TGTGCCAGCAAGCCTGGGTCCACCGGGGAGCTGTTTTTT. Translation gives CASKPGSTGELFF.

This chain uses TRBV4-2 with TRBJ2-4; a weak D match, TRBD1 (5 bases). The CDR3 is made up of 15 amino acids. Trimming shortened V by 0 bases and J by 6 bases, and 12 bases separated the two germline ends. The germline gives CDR1 LGHNA, CDR2 YNFKEQ. The CDR3, as DNA: TGTGCCAGCAGCCAAGAAGAAGGGGTCGTAAACATTCAGTACTTC. Residues: CASSQEEGVVNIQYF.

CDR3 DNA: TGTGCCACCAGCAACGGAGGGACTAGCGGGAGGTCCCCCTACAATGAGCAGTTCTTC. Its protein product is CATSNGGTSGRSPYNEQFF. The gene calls are TRBV15 and TRBJ2-1; 15 bases map to TRBD2. CDR1 LNHNV and CDR2 YYDKDF come from the germline V gene (reference sequence). The length of the CDR3 is 19 residues. V dropped 4 bases and J dropped 2; count of bases not matched to a gene: 9.

The DNA of the CDR3 is TGTGCCAGCAGTCCGAGACGGACAGGGCGGCAGCCCCAGCATTTT. Encoded protein: CASSPRRTGRQPQHF. The rearrangement uses TRBV28 and TRBJ1-5; 8 bases match TRBD1. Germline assignment: CDR1 MDHEN and CDR2 SYDVKM. Germline trimming cut 5 bases from V and 7 bases from J; bases unmatched to any gene: 10. The CDR3 totals 15 residues.

The gene calls are TRBV3-1 and TRBJ1-1; 8 bases fit TRBD1. This CDR3 contains 13 residues. Germline CDR1 and CDR2: LGHDT and YNNKEL (reference sequence). The J segment lost 5 bases and the V segment lost 6 bases, leaving 5 bases of the junction unmatched. The CDR3 reads CASSSTGGTEAFF. DNA for the CDR3: TGTGCCAGCAGTAGCACAGGGGGAACTGAAGCTTTCTTT.

J is TRBJ2-7 and V is TRBV6-5; D remains ambiguous. The CDR3 is 14 amino acids. V was clipped by 4 bases and J by 4 bases, with 14 bases between them. Germline V gives CDR1 MNHEY, CDR2 SVGAGI. CDR3 protein: CASSSPGLTYEQYF. CDR3 coding DNA: TGTGCCAGCAGTTCCCCCGGTCTGACGTACGAGCAGTACTTC.

The V and J genes are TRBV20-1 and TRBJ2-5; no firm D call. The germline CDR1 and CDR2 sequences are DFQATT and SNEGSKA (reference sequence). The CDR3 sequence is 12 residues long. V lost 3 bases and J lost 1, with 6 bases in between. CDR3 loop: CSASAAQETQYF. CDR3 in DNA: TGCAGTGCTAGTGCGGCCCAAGAGACCCAGTACTTC.

This clonotype has more than one count but fewer than ten. This rearrangement joins TRBV20-1 to TRBJ1-5, with D unresolved. CDR3 size: 15 residues. CDR1 is DFQATT and CDR2 is SNEGSKA in the germline V gene (reference sequence). With 0 bases removed from V and 0 bases from J, the gap between germline ends came to 9 bases. CDR3 nucleotide sequence: TGCAGTGCTAGAGATCGGGCCCGTAGCAATCAGCCCCAGCATTTT. Protein sequence: CSARDRARSNQPQHF.

The chain joins TRBV7-2 to TRBJ1-2, with 7 bases lining up with TRBD1. V was pared by 1 base and J by 3 bases, with 2 bases of the junction left unmatched. Germline values: CDR1 SGHTA, CDR2 FQGNSA. The CDR3 has 14 amino acids. The CDR3 region is CASSLVQGDYGYTF. The CDR3 DNA is TGTGCCAGCAGCTTAGTGCAGGGGGACTATGGCTACACCTTC.

The sample holds a few counts of this clonotype. The rearrangement links TRBV20-1 to TRBJ2-5; D is undetermined. The germline gives CDR1 DFQATT, CDR2 SNEGSKA (reference sequence). The CDR3 runs 12 residues. The V and J ends lost 3 bases and 5 bases respectively, with 10 bases between them. The CDR3 DNA reads as TGCAGTGCTAGCCCCAGGTTCGAGACCCAGTACTTC. Amino acid sequence: CSASPRFETQYF.

The J gene is TRBJ2-2, the V gene TRBV7-3; 8 bases fit TRBD2. V was pared by 5 bases and J by 0 bases, with 2 bases of the junction left unmatched. This CDR3 contains 15 residues. Germline CDR1 reads SGHTA; CDR2 reads FQGTGA. CDR3 loop: CASSLTSANTGELFF. In DNA form, the CDR3 reads TGTGCCAGCAGCCTGACTAGCGCGAACACCGGGGAGCTGTTTTTT.

The chain has TRBV28 and TRBJ1-1; 9 nucleotides align to TRBD1. From germline, CDR1 is MDHEN and CDR2 SYDVKM. The CDR3 has 19 amino acids. V was pared by 7 bases and J by 4 bases, with 22 bases of the junction left unmatched. CDR3 sequence reads: CASTTWHDPHRGLVTEAFF. The CDR3 nucleotides are TGTGCCAGCACCACCTGGCACGACCCACACAGGGGGCTGGTCACTGAAGCTTTCTTT.

The chain uses TRBV20-1 and TRBJ1-1, with D perhaps TRBD1 (6 bases). Between the trimmed V and J ends, which lost 3 bases and 4 bases, there was a span of 12 bases. Looked up from germline, CDR1 is DFQATT and CDR2 is SNEGSKA (reference sequence). CDR3 size: 13 residues. The CDR3 coding sequence is TGCAGTGCTAGGGTCACAGGGACCACTGAAGCTTTCTTT. Encoded protein: CSARVTGTTEAFF.

The genes are TRBV15 and TRBJ1-5; 9 nucleotides align to TRBD1. The CDR3 runs to 13 residues. CDR1 is LNHNV and CDR2 is YYDKDF in the germline V gene (reference sequence). Losses at the gene ends were 1 base for V and 14 bases for J; bases not matched to a gene: 6. The CDR3 nucleotides read TGTGCCACCAGCAGAGCGGACAGGGGAGGAAAGCATTTT. Translated, it gives CATSRADRGGKHF.

The CDR3 nucleotides read TGTGCCAGCAGCCCGGTGACCCGGGACAGGAAAAACGAGCAGTACTTC. As protein: CASSPVTRDRKNEQYF. The J gene is TRBJ2-7, the V gene TRBV7-2; TRBD1 matches 8 bases. V gave up 5 bases and J gave up 5 bases; unmatched junction bases: 14. The CDR3 spans 16 residues. The germline CDR1 and CDR2 sequences are SGHTA and FQGNSA.